This T cell receptor beta chain derives from a study of shared clonotypes between healthy human individuals. Repertoires were generated with immunoSEQ multiplex PCR, while TCRdb's copy carries only in-frame clones and drops some. Seen here are around 2.1 million clones, around 95% observed once, and the top ten hold roughly 0.13%. Comments on this clone: The same CDR3 is also encoded by other DNA sequences in this sample.

The source is a young man in good health. Sample: naive CD4+ T cells sorted from blood. Subset in this sample: CD45RA+ positively selected.

The CDR3 DNA sequence: TGCGCCAGCAGCTTGGGTCCTAGCGGCTCCTACGAGCAGTACTTC. As protein: CASSLGPSGSYEQYF. The rearrangement uses TRBV5-1 and TRBJ2-7; 7 bases agree with TRBD2. Per the germline V gene, CDR1 is SGHRS and CDR2 is YFSETQ. The V gene end was trimmed by 0 bases and the J gene end by 0 bases; junction bases not matched to a gene: 3. The CDR3 loop spans 15 amino acids.